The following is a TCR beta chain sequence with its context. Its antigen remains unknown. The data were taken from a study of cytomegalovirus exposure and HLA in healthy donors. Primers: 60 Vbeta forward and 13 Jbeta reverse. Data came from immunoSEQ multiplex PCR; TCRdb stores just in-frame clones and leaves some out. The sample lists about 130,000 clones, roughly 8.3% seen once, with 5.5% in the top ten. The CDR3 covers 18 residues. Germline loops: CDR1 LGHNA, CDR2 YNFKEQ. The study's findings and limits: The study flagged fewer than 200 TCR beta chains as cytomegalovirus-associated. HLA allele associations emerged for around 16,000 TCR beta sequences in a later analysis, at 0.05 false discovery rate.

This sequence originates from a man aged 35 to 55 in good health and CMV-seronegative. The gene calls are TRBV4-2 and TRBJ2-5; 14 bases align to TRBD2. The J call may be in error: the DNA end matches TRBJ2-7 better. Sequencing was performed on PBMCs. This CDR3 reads CASSTRPGTSGGHYEQYF. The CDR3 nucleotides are TGTGCCAGCAGCACTCGTCCCGGGACTAGCGGGGGCCACTACGAGCAGTACTTC.